This T cell receptor beta chain was identified during a study of beta chain features in type 1 diabetes. Since all of the isolated RNA was reverse transcribed, expressed TCRB transcripts were what got sequenced. TCRdb's table, derived via immunoSEQ multiplex PCR, lists solely in-frame clones and lacks some. The table has hundreds of thousands of clones, about 14% seen once. V was trimmed by 2 bases and J by 7 bases, leaving 8 bases between them. The CDR3 has 12 residues. Germline V gene sequence: CDR1 SQVTM, CDR2 ANQGSEA. Regarding the study as a whole: Shortening of TCRB CDR3s, moderate but significant, appeared in all four CD4+ subsets of Type 1 diabetes patients.

This clone was detected a few times. The antigen is undetermined. The TCR comes from a young man with type 1 diabetes. Material: naive CD4+ T cells from blood. This chain connects TRBV29-1 to TRBJ2-2; D remains unclear. CDR3 amino acids: CSVEWVRGELFF. The CDR3 DNA reads as TGCAGCGTTGAATGGGTTCGCGGGGAGCTGTTTTTT.